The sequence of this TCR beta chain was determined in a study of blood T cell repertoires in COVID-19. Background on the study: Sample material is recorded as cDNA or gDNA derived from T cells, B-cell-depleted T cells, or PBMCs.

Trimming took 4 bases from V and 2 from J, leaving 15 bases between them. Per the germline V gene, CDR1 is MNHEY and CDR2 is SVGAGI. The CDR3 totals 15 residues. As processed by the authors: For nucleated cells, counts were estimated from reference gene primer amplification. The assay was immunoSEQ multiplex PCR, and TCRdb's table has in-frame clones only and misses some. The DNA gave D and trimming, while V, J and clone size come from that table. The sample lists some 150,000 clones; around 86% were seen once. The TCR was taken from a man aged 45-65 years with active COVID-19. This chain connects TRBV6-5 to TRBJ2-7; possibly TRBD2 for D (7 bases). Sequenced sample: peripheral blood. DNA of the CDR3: TGTGCCAGCAGTTTTTTTAGGGGGGGTACCTACGAGCAGTACTTC. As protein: CASSFFRGGTYEQYF.